Listed below are T cell receptor beta chains from one sample, sequenced in a study of blood T cell repertoires in COVID-19. The protocol was immunoSEQ multiplex PCR, while the TCRdb copy is restricted to in-frame clones and leaves out a portion. Among about 94,000 clones listed, about 86% were seen once. The sample consisted of peripheral blood. The receptors come from a man aged 55-75 years with acute or convalescent COVID-19. CDR3s include the opening cysteine and the closing phenylalanine or tryptophan. Each record gives: clone size, D gene, V gene, J gene, CDR3 protein, CDR3 DNA. A D gene is named only where the DNA matches it firmly. The size field is filled for only some rows; it gives once, few, many or a size class.

size: few
D: TRBD1
V: TRBV5-4
J: TRBJ2-1
CDR3: CASSPATGGTGEQFF
DNA: TGTGCCAGCAGCCCAGCGACAGGGGGGACTGGTGAGCAGTTCTTC

size: .
D: TRBD1
V: TRBV5-4
J: TRBJ1-2
CDR3: CASSITRTGPLKLNYGYTF
DNA: TGTGCCAGCAGCATTACTAGGACAGGGCCCCTGAAACTTAACTATGGCTACACCTTC

size: .
D: TRBD1
V: TRBV12-5
J: TRBJ2-1
CDR3: CASGTDRDRGYNEQFF
DNA: TGTGCTAGTGGAACGGACCGGGACAGGGGGTACAATGAGCAGTTCTTC

size: .
D: .
V: TRBV4-1
J: TRBJ2-7
CDR3: CASSPIRVTSYEQYF
DNA: TGCGCCAGCAGCCCGATCAGGGTTACCTCCTACGAGCAGTACTTC

size: .
D: .
V: TRBV30
J: TRBJ1-5
CDR3: CAWSPTLGVPQHF
DNA: TGTGCCTGGAGTCCCACGTTGGGCGTACCCCAGCATTTT

size: .
D: TRBD1
V: TRBV30
J: TRBJ1-1
CDR3: CAWRTGTGDTEAFF
DNA: TGTGCCTGGCGTACCGGGACAGGGGATACTGAAGCTTTCTTT

size: .
D: .
V: TRBV4-3
J: TRBJ2-7
CDR3: CASSQDHRSYEQYF
DNA: TGCGCCAGCAGCCAAGATCACAGATCCTACGAGCAGTACTTC

size: few
D: .
V: TRBV7-3
J: TRBJ2-3
CDR3: CASSLSHGGPADTQYF
DNA: TGTGCCAGCAGCCTCTCCCACGGGGGGCCGGCAGATACGCAGTATTTT

size: .
D: TRBD1
V: TRBV15
J: TRBJ2-7
CDR3: CATSLGTGGYEQYF
DNA: TGTGCCACCAGCCTCGGGACAGGTGGCTACGAGCAGTACTTC

size: once
D: TRBD1
V: TRBV6-5
J: TRBJ2-7
CDR3: CASRRDSALSYEQYF
DNA: TGTGCCAGCAGAAGGGACAGCGCCCTTTCCTACGAGCAGTACTTC

size: .
D: .
V: TRBV3-1/TRBV3-2
J: TRBJ1-2
CDR3: CASRGTGGEGYTF
DNA: TGTGCCAGCAGAGGGACCGGGGGGGAAGGCTACACCTTC

size: .
D: TRBD1
V: TRBV5-1
J: TRBJ2-7
CDR3: CASSVEPGQAYEQYF
DNA: TGCGCCAGCAGCGTCGAGCCCGGACAGGCCTACGAGCAGTACTTC

size: .
D: TRBD1
V: TRBV6-2/TRBV6-3
J: TRBJ1-5
CDR3: CASSTQGASNQPQHF
DNA: TGTGCCAGCAGTACGCAGGGGGCGAGCAATCAGCCCCAGCATTTT

size: .
D: TRBD1
V: TRBV9
J: TRBJ2-6
CDR3: CASSTRTGTDSGANVLTF
DNA: TGTGCCAGCAGCACACGGACAGGGACCGACTCTGGGGCCAACGTCCTGACTTTC

size: few
D: .
V: TRBV4-3
J: TRBJ1-1
CDR3: CASSLTDTNTEAFF
DNA: TGCGCCAGCAGCCTCACTGACACAAACACTGAAGCTTTCTTT

size: few
D: .
V: TRBV27
J: TRBJ2-1
CDR3: CASSRQHSYNEQFF
DNA: TGTGCCAGCAGTCGACAGCACTCCTACAATGAGCAGTTCTTC

size: once
D: .
V: TRBV4-1
J: TRBJ1-1
CDR3: CASSQDRLGVTEAFF
DNA: TGCGCCAGCAGCCAAGATCGGCTAGGGGTCACTGAAGCTTTCTTT

size: .
D: .
V: TRBV30
J: TRBJ1-1
CDR3: CAWSVDFQGTEAFF
DNA: TGTGCCTGGAGTGTCGATTTCCAGGGGACTGAAGCTTTCTTT

size: .
D: .
V: TRBV7-9
J: TRBJ1-1
CDR3: CASSPLGEGGEAFF
DNA: TGTGCCAGCAGCCCGTTGGGGGAGGGAGGTGAAGCTTTCTTT

size: .
D: TRBD1
V: TRBV3-1/TRBV3-2
J: TRBJ1-2
CDR3: CASSPRQGRGYTF
DNA: TGTGCCAGCAGCCCAAGACAGGGACGTGGCTACACCTTC

size: .
D: TRBD1
V: TRBV2
J: TRBJ1-2
CDR3: CASILGQGGDYTF
DNA: TGTGCCAGCATCCTAGGACAGGGCGGTGACTACACCTTC

size: .
D: TRBD1
V: TRBV4-1
J: TRBJ2-5
CDR3: CASSPLGQGRETQYF
DNA: TGCGCCAGCAGCCCGTTAGGACAGGGGAGGGAGACCCAGTACTTC

size: .
D: TRBD1
V: TRBV24-1
J: TRBJ2-2
CDR3: CATSDPGQGGGGELFF
DNA: TGTGCCACCAGTGACCCGGGACAGGGGGGAGGCGGGGAGCTGTTTTTT

size: once
D: .
V: TRBV24-1
J: TRBJ1-2
CDR3: CATSDLGAYGYTF
DNA: TGTGCCACCAGTGATTTAGGGGCCTATGGCTACACCTTC

size: .
D: TRBD1
V: TRBV5-6
J: TRBJ1-5
CDR3: CASSLQGGNQPQHF
DNA: TGTGCCAGCAGCTTGCAGGGGGGCAATCAGCCCCAGCATTTT

size: .
D: TRBD1
V: TRBV18
J: TRBJ1-2
CDR3: CASSSDRGSYGYTF
DNA: TGTGCCAGCTCATCGGACAGGGGCAGCTATGGCTACACCTTC

size: .
D: .
V: TRBV5-4
J: TRBJ1-6
CDR3: CASSLAGTGNSPLHF
DNA: TGTGCCAGCAGCTTGGCCGGGACTGGAAATTCACCCCTCCACTTT

size: .
D: .
V: TRBV6-6
J: TRBJ1-2
CDR3: CASSTGREAYGYTF
DNA: TGTGCCAGCAGCACAGGGAGAGAAGCTTATGGCTACACCTTC

size: .
D: .
V: TRBV4-3
J: TRBJ1-1
CDR3: CASSQEQIRDTEAFF
DNA: TGCGCCAGCAGCCAGGAACAGATAAGAGACACTGAAGCTTTCTTT

size: .
D: .
V: TRBV2
J: TRBJ1-2
CDR3: CASSPTRGYTF
DNA: TGTGCCAGCAGTCCAACTCGTGGCTACACCTTC

size: .
D: .
V: TRBV6-5
J: TRBJ2-2
CDR3: CATSSQGGDTGELFF
DNA: TGTGCCACATCGAGTCAGGGCGGGGACACCGGGGAGCTGTTTTTT

size: .
D: .
V: TRBV11-2
J: TRBJ1-2
CDR3: CASSLGEGYGYTF
DNA: TGTGCCAGCAGCTTAGGAGAGGGCTATGGCTACACCTTC

size: .
D: TRBD1
V: TRBV7-2
J: TRBJ1-2
CDR3: CASTLTGGGGDGYTF
DNA: TGTGCCAGCACCCTAACAGGGGGCGGCGGGGATGGCTACACCTTC

size: .
D: .
V: TRBV6-5
J: TRBJ1-2
CDR3: CASSYSMATDSRGYTF
DNA: TGTGCCAGCAGTTACTCGATGGCGACAGACTCCCGGGGCTACACCTTC

size: .
D: TRBD2
V: TRBV7-7
J: TRBJ2-1
CDR3: CASSYRPSGSYNEQFF
DNA: TGTGCTAGCAGCTACCGCCCTAGCGGATCCTACAATGAGCAGTTCTTC

size: once
D: TRBD1
V: TRBV5-6
J: TRBJ1-1
CDR3: CASSYEDREAFF
DNA: TGTGCCAGCAGCTACGAGGACAGGGAAGCTTTCTTT

size: .
D: TRBD1
V: TRBV7-8
J: TRBJ2-7
CDR3: CASSMNRGTYEQYF
DNA: TGTGCCAGCAGCATGAACAGGGGCACCTACGAGCAGTACTTC

size: .
D: .
V: TRBV25-1
J: TRBJ2-5
CDR3: CASSDPRGLQRETQYF
DNA: TGTGCCAGCAGCGACCCCCGGGGATTACAGCGGGAGACCCAGTACTTC

size: .
D: .
V: TRBV12-3/TRBV12-4
J: TRBJ1-6
CDR3: CATSSSYNSPLHF
DNA: TGTGCCACCTCGAGCTCCTATAATTCACCCCTCCACTTT

size: .
D: TRBD2
V: TRBV27
J: TRBJ2-5
CDR3: CASSLIWGGETQYF
DNA: TGTGCCAGCAGTTTAATATGGGGGGGGGAGACCCAGTACTTC

size: .
D: TRBD2
V: TRBV9
J: TRBJ2-3
CDR3: CASSVETSGGFTDTQYF
DNA: TGTGCCAGCAGCGTAGAAACTAGCGGGGGCTTCACAGATACGCAGTATTTT

size: .
D: .
V: TRBV19
J: TRBJ1-5
CDR3: CASSIGQGHQPQHF
DNA: TGTGCCAGTAGTATAGGTCAGGGGCATCAGCCCCAGCATTTT

size: .
D: .
V: TRBV12-3/TRBV12-4
J: TRBJ1-1
CDR3: CASRSRGGAEAFF
DNA: TGTGCCAGCAGATCGCGGGGTGGTGCTGAAGCTTTCTTT

size: .
D: TRBD1
V: TRBV19
J: TRBJ2-1
CDR3: CASSIGDSSYNEQFF
DNA: TGTGCCAGTAGTATAGGGGACAGCTCCTACAATGAGCAGTTCTTC

size: .
D: TRBD1
V: TRBV5-1
J: TRBJ1-6
CDR3: CASSRDRTDNSPLHF
DNA: TGCGCCAGCAGTAGGGACAGGACCGATAATTCACCCCTCCACTTT

size: .
D: .
V: TRBV7-2
J: TRBJ2-1
CDR3: CASSLTGTSSYNEQFF
DNA: TGTGCCAGCAGCCTGACAGGGACTAGCTCCTACAATGAGCAGTTCTTC

size: .
D: .
V: TRBV2
J: TRBJ1-1
CDR3: CASSVKSGTEAFF
DNA: TGTGCCAGCAGTGTCAAAAGCGGGACTGAAGCTTTCTTT

size: .
D: TRBD1
V: TRBV20-1
J: TRBJ1-1
CDR3: CSASPQGAITEAFF
DNA: TGCAGTGCTAGTCCACAGGGGGCAATAACTGAAGCTTTCTTT

size: .
D: .
V: TRBV2
J: TRBJ2-7
CDR3: CASSLEGTYEQYF
DNA: TGTGCCAGCAGTCTCGAGGGAACCTACGAGCAGTACTTC

size: once
D: .
V: TRBV2
J: TRBJ1-1
CDR3: CASSETGNTEAFF
DNA: TGTGCCAGCAGTGAGACAGGGAACACTGAAGCTTTCTTT

size: .
D: .
V: TRBV5-6
J: TRBJ2-7
CDR3: CASSLQGESYEQYF
DNA: TGTGCCAGCAGCTTACAGGGAGAGAGCTACGAGCAGTACTTC

size: .
D: TRBD1
V: TRBV2
J: TRBJ1-6
CDR3: CASSERTGTNSPLHF
DNA: TGTGCCAGCAGTGAAAGGACAGGGACTAATTCACCCCTCCACTTT

size: .
D: TRBD1
V: TRBV5-5
J: TRBJ1-2
CDR3: CASSPQGQVYGYTF
DNA: TGTGCCAGCAGCCCCCAGGGACAGGTTTATGGCTACACCTTC

size: .
D: .
V: TRBV28
J: TRBJ2-3
CDR3: CASSLWVGVQGTDTQYF
DNA: TGTGCCAGCAGTTTGTGGGTCGGAGTGCAAGGCACAGATACGCAGTATTTT